Given below is one TCR beta chain in context. The record originates from a study of blood T cell repertoires in COVID-19. Overall study: In each case, the material was cDNA or gDNA derived from T cells, B-cell-depleted T cells, or PBMCs.

How the authors handled the data: Estimated nucleated cell counts came from reference gene primer amplification. Profiling relied on immunoSEQ multiplex PCR, and the TCRdb table lists in-frame clones only, not all of them. The DNA gave D and trimming, while V, J and clone size come from that table. The sample records approximately 230,000 clones, more than 60% being singletons. The CDR3 spans 13 residues. CDR1 LNHDA and CDR2 SQIVND come from the germline V gene (reference sequence). V lost 10 bases and J lost 7; bases outside the gene matches: 9. This chain joins TRBV19 and TRBJ2-2; TRBD1 agrees at 7 bases. The receptor comes from a woman aged 40 to 55 with active or convalescent COVID-19. Sequencing was carried out using peripheral blood. CDR3 residues: CAIKTGAGGELFF. The DNA for the CDR3 is TGTGCCATTAAAACAGGGGCCGGCGGGGAGCTGTTTTTT. The full variable domain, its missing parts supplied by reference TRBV19 and TRBJ2-2, is DGGITQSPKYLFRKEGQNVTLSCEQNLNHDAMYWYRQDPGQGLRLIYYSQIVNDFQKGDIAEGYSVSREKKESFPLTVTSAQKNPTAFYLCAIKTGAGGELFFGEGSRLTVL.